This TCR beta chain is from a study of shared T cell receptors in the human thymus. This table comes from immunoSEQ multiplex PCR, and its TCRdb copy is limited to in-frame clones, with some not included. The sample records hundreds of thousands of clones, 80% to 90% being singletons. As to this clone: Because the CDR3 is missing its conserved closing phenylalanine or tryptophan, this is likely a read error. No DNA is shown, since the ends of the CDR3 on it are uncertain; the CDR3 is the one TCRdb lists.

Per germline, CDR1 DFQATT and CDR2 SNEGSKA (reference sequence). The CDR3 numbers 11 amino acids, ends counted. These data are also associated with another study on human thymus T cells. That paper adds: The study used thymus tissue resected during corrective heart surgery. Thymic repertoires overlap heavily among unrelated individuals, related research has reported.

The receptor was isolated from a girl under three years old with a congenital heart defect. Sequences were obtained from thymocytes. The rearrangement uses TRBV20-1 and TRBJ1-2; TRBD1 is taken as the D call from the table, unchecked against the DNA. CDR3 amino acids: CSANSSRRGAV.